The 23 T cell receptor beta chains below were found in one sample sequenced in a study of T cells after yellow fever vaccination. MiXCR, run by TCRdb on the 5' RACE reads, gives a single entry per CDR3 protein. The sample lists 350,000 to 550,000 distinct CDR3 sequences, roughly 20% occurring once. This specimen was PBMCs, taken before the yellow fever booster vaccination. These TCRs come from a man aged 18 to 29 who received the YFV17D yellow fever vaccine.

In DNA form, the CDR3 reads TGTGCCAGCAGTGAAGTATACGGTAGCTCCTACAATGAGCAGTTCTTC. As protein: CASSEVYGSSYNEQFF. This chain joins TRBV6-1 and TRBJ2-1; D not resolved. The CDR3 covers 16 residues. CDR1 and CDR2 from the germline V gene are MNHNS and SASEGT. Trimming took off 1 base at V and 0 bases at J, with 10 bases between the two ends.

V usage is TRBV27 and J usage is TRBJ2-2; D perhaps matches TRBD1 (6 bases). V was trimmed by 5 bases and J by 0 bases, leaving 10 bases between them. This CDR3 has 15 residues. Germline CDR1 reads MNHEY; CDR2 reads SMNVEV (reference sequence). The CDR3 DNA follows: TGTGCCAGCAGTCAACAGGGTCCGAACACCGGGGAGCTGTTTTTT. This gives the protein CASSQQGPNTGELFF.

This clonotype has a handful of counts. The J gene is TRBJ1-5, the V gene TRBV7-9, with D possibly matching TRBD1 (5 bases). V was trimmed by 3 bases and J by 6 bases, leaving 9 bases between them. CDR3 length: 13 residues. Germline CDR1 SEHNR, CDR2 FQNEAQ (reference sequence). The CDR3 DNA sequence: TGTGCCAGCAGCTTTGGGGGGAGTCAGCCCCAGCATTTT. It encodes CASSFGGSQPQHF. Supplemented by reference TRBV7-9 and TRBJ1-5, the full variable domain reads DTGVSQNPRHKITKRGQNVTFRCDPISEHNRLYWYRQTLGQGPEFLTYFQNEAQLEKSRLLSDRFSAERPKGSFSTLEIQRTEQGDSAMYLCASSFGGSQPQHFGDGTRLSIL.

The chain employs TRBV3-1 and TRBJ2-7; no clear D gene. Trimming cost V 4 bases and J 3 bases, with 4 bases left between them. The length of the CDR3 is 11 residues. Per the germline V gene, CDR1 is LGHDT and CDR2 is YNNKEL (reference sequence). The chain's CDR3 is CASSRYYEQYF. DNA of the CDR3: TGTGCCAGCAGCCGTTACTACGAGCAGTACTTC.

Of note for this clonotype: A read error may account for a junction end that differs from germline. The CDR3: CASSLDSTGPNF. The CDR3 region has the DNA TGTGCCAGCAGCTTAGATAGTACAGGGCCGAACTTC. V and J are TRBV7-2 and TRBJ2-7, with D possibly being TRBD1 (6 bases). This CDR3 is built from 12 residues. Germline V gene lookup returns CDR1 SGHTA and CDR2 FQGNSA.

This chain uses TRBV20-1 with TRBJ2-3; no clear D. Trimming shortened V by 5 bases and J by 6 bases, and 18 bases separated the two germline ends. The germline CDR1 and CDR2 sequences are DFQATT and SNEGSKA (reference sequence). This CDR3 has 14 residues. CDR3 protein: CSAFLGPTLDTQYF. CDR3 DNA: TGCAGTGCTTTTTTAGGACCCACCCTGGATACGCAGTATTTT.

The chain combines TRBV15 with TRBJ2-1; TRBD2 might be the D (5 bases). Between the trimmed V and J ends, which lost 4 bases and 3 bases, there was a span of 7 bases. Germline lookup yields CDR1 LNHNV and CDR2 YYDKDF (reference sequence). CDR3 length equals 13 residues. CDR3 region: CATSNRDYNEQFF. The CDR3 DNA reads TGTGCCACCAGCAACCGGGACTACAATGAGCAGTTCTTC.

This clonotype has more than one count but fewer than ten. The V gene is TRBV6-2 or TRBV6-3, the J gene TRBJ2-2; no reliable D call. V was pared by 7 bases and J by 0 bases, with 3 bases between. This CDR3 contains 12 residues. Per germline, CDR1 MNHEY and CDR2 SVGEGT. The CDR3, as DNA: TGTGCCAGCACCACGAACACCGGGGAGCTGTTTTTT. It specifies CASTTNTGELFF.

This chain connects TRBV6-5 to TRBJ1-6; 7 nucleotides align to TRBD1. CDR3 length: 13 residues. Germline assignment: CDR1 MNHEY and CDR2 SVGAGI. Trimming removed 6 bases from V and 8 bases from J; junction bases left unmatched: 4. The CDR3 region has the DNA TGTGCCAGCAGGAGGACAGGTGATTCACCCCTCCACTTT. Amino acid sequence: CASRRTGDSPLHF.

The V gene is TRBV21-1, the J gene TRBJ2-5; the DNA was not compared with TRBD2, the D call given in the table. TRBV21-1 is a known pseudogene. The CDR3 sequence is 17 residues long. CDR3 region: CASSKVCRTSESETQYF. CDR3 coding DNA: TGTGCCAGCAGCAAAGTATGCCGGACTAGCGAGAGCGAGACCCAGTACTTC.

Only a few counts were recorded for this clonotype. The J gene is TRBJ2-1, the V gene TRBV4-2; D may be TRBD1 (5 bases). CDR1 is LGHNA and CDR2 is YNFKEQ in the germline V gene. V lost 6 bases and J lost 8, with 20 bases in between. The CDR3 loop spans 15 amino acids. The CDR3 sequence is CASSLLGRVLDEQFF. The CDR3 DNA reads TGTGCCAGCAGTCTCCTGGGCAGGGTGTTGGATGAGCAGTTCTTC.

The rearrangement uses TRBV13 and TRBJ2-7, with 7 bases aligning to TRBD2. Germline V gene sequence: CDR1 PRHDT, CDR2 FYEKMQ (reference sequence). The CDR3 is 18 amino acids. J lost 0 bases, V lost 5 bases, and 16 bases had no gene match. CDR3 nucleotide sequence: TGTGCCAGCAGCCCCAGTGGGGGGGACGCGGGGGACTCCTACGAGCAGTACTTC. This encodes CASSPSGGDAGDSYEQYF.

This clonotype came up a few times. The genes are TRBV29-1 and TRBJ2-1, with a weak D call TRBD2 (5 bases). The CDR3 has 13 amino acids. CDR1 is SQVTM and CDR2 is ANQGSEA in the germline V gene. With 7 bases removed from V and 1 base from J, the gap between germline ends came to 11 bases. Here the CDR3 DNA reads TGCAGCGCTCAAGGAGGTTCCTACAATGAGCAGTTCTTC. Residues: CSAQGGSYNEQFF.

The rearrangement uses TRBV4-3 and TRBJ2-3; TRBD2 agrees at 8 bases. This CDR3 has 18 residues. The V gene's germline CDR1 is LGHNA and CDR2 YSLEER. The V gene end was trimmed by 1 base and the J gene end by 5 bases; junction bases not matched to a gene: 14. Written as DNA, the CDR3 is TGCGCCAGCAGCCAAGGACGTTTCGAGCGGGGGCGGGGAGATACGCAGTATTTT. This sequence encodes CASSQGRFERGRGDTQYF.

This clonotype has a single count. The chain combines TRBV4-1 with TRBJ2-5, with 8 bases matching TRBD2. The germline CDR1 and CDR2 sequences are MGHRA and YSYEKL. The CDR3 is 15 amino acids. Trimming removed 0 bases from V and 6 bases from J; junction bases left unmatched: 6. CDR3 amino acids: CASSQDVGGVKTQYF. The CDR3 nucleotides are TGCGCCAGCAGCCAAGATGTCGGGGGGGTGAAGACCCAGTACTTC.

This clonotype was found a few times. The chain couples TRBV6-5 to TRBJ2-5; no firm D call. CDR1 and CDR2 from the germline V gene are MNHEY and SVGAGI. Trimming left V 6 bases short and J 5 bases short, with 13 bases between. This CDR3 comprises 13 residues. The CDR3 here is CASRRTLSETQYF. The CDR3 DNA reads TGTGCCAGCAGACGGACGTTGAGCGAGACCCAGTACTTC.

The rearrangement links TRBV7-2 to TRBJ2-1, with 8 nucleotides matching TRBD2. V shed 7 bases and J 5 bases; nucleotides not matched to a gene: 10. Germline CDR1 reads SGHTA; CDR2 reads FQGNSA. The CDR3 has 15 residues. The CDR3: CASTLWGRGDNEQFF. CDR3 DNA: TGTGCCAGCACCCTGTGGGGGCGGGGGGACAATGAGCAGTTCTTC.

This clonotype was counted a few times. The V call is TRBV7-8, the J call TRBJ1-5; no firm D call. The CDR3 has 13 residues. Germline V CDR1 and CDR2: SGHVS, FQNEAQ. The V gene lost 3 bases and the J gene lost 4 bases, with 7 bases spanning the gap. CDR3 in DNA: TGTGCCAGCAGCTTCAGGAAGAATCAGCCCCAGCATTTT. Amino acid sequence: CASSFRKNQPQHF.

V usage is TRBV24-1 and J usage is TRBJ1-4; 9 nucleotides line up with TRBD1. Trimming removed 4 bases from V and 6 bases from J; junction bases left unmatched: 5. The CDR3 sequence is 15 residues long. Germline V gives CDR1 KGHDR, CDR2 SFDVKD. The CDR3 DNA sequence: TGTGCCACCAGTGACCCTGGACAGGGGTATGAAAAACTGTTTTTT. Translating gives CATSDPGQGYEKLFF.

This chain connects TRBV12-3 or TRBV12-4 to TRBJ2-3; no clear D gene. Between the trimmed V and J ends, which lost 2 bases and 0 bases, there was a span of 6 bases. This CDR3 has 14 amino acids. CDR3 coding DNA: TGTGCCAGCAGTTTATCCCAGAGCACAGATACGCAGTATTTT. Protein: CASSLSQSTDTQYF.

This clonotype occurred many times. V usage is TRBV5-1 and J usage is TRBJ1-6; no definite D call. The ends were cut back, 4 bases at V and 7 bases at J, with 9 bases in the middle. Germline V gene sequence: CDR1 SGHRS, CDR2 YFSETQ. The CDR3 is 13 amino acids. In DNA, the CDR3 is TGCGCCAGCAGCCAGATGGGGAATTCACCCCTCCACTTT. Encoded protein: CASSQMGNSPLHF.

This clonotype was seen a few times. The chain employs TRBV20-1 and TRBJ2-3, with 10 bases identical to TRBD2. CDR1 and CDR2 from the germline V gene are DFQATT and SNEGSKA (reference sequence). The CDR3 loop spans 13 amino acids. V shed 4 bases, J shed 4 bases, and the junction held 2 bases outside the gene matches. This CDR3 is CSANGLAADTQYF. CDR3 sequence (DNA): TGCAGTGCTAACGGACTAGCGGCAGATACGCAGTATTTT.

This clonotype showed up just a few times. The chain employs TRBV14 and TRBJ1-4; D may be TRBD1 (5 bases). V lost 2 bases and J 3 bases, leaving 10 bases between the germline ends. The CDR3 is 15 residues long. Germline-derived CDR1 and CDR2 are SGHDN and FVKESK. The CDR3 reads CASSQKGSSNEKLFF. The CDR3, as DNA: TGTGCCAGCAGCCAAAAGGGGAGTTCTAATGAAAAACTGTTTTTT. The full variable domain, its missing parts supplied by reference TRBV14 and TRBJ1-4, is EAGVTQFPSHSVIEKGQTVTLRCDPISGHDNLYWYRRVMGKEIKFLLHFVKESKQDESGMPNNRFLAERTGGTYSTLKVQPAELEDSGVYFCASSQKGSSNEKLFFGSGTQLSVL.